This T cell receptor (beta chain) was sequenced for a study of blood T cell repertoires in COVID-19. The repertoire was sequenced with immunoSEQ multiplex PCR; TCRdb's copy has only in-frame clones and lacks some. The sample yields approximately 210,000 clones, approximately 80% seen once. Germline V lookup: CDR1 MNHEY, CDR2 SVGEGT. CDR3 length equals 14 residues. Trimming removed 5 bases at V and 3 bases at J, with 14 bases between. The receptor was derived from a man in his 60s with COVID-19, enrolled during active disease. Sequenced material: peripheral blood. The V gene is TRBV6-2 or TRBV6-3, the J gene TRBJ2-7, with a weak D call TRBD1 (5 bases). Written as DNA, the CDR3 is TGTGCCAGCAGTAGGGGTGTCACGCACTACGAGCAGTACTTC. As protein: CASSRGVTHYEQYF.